What follows is one TCR beta chain and its context. The record originates from a study of blood T cell repertoires in COVID-19. Profiled with immunoSEQ multiplex PCR; TCRdb holds only in-frame clones, not every one. The table shows 90,000 to 140,000 clones, with around 86% occurring only once. The CDR3 contains 13 residues. V was clipped by 8 bases and J by 7 bases; unmatched bases: 6. Germline V lookup: CDR1 SGHVS, CDR2 FNYEAQ. The TCR comes from a man aged 50 to 59 with acute or convalescent COVID-19. Source material: peripheral blood. V and J are TRBV7-6 and TRBJ2-7, with 12 nucleotides matching TRBD1. The CDR3 nucleotides are TGTGCCAGCGGGGGACAGGGGGCGGGGGAGCAGTACTTC. As protein: CASGGQGAGEQYF.